This section outlines one T cell receptor (beta chain) sequence together with its context. Its matching antigen is unknown. Trimming took off 2 bases at V and 3 bases at J, with 11 bases between the two ends. The CDR3 contains 14 residues. Germline V gene data show CDR1 as LGHDT and CDR2 as YNNKEL (reference sequence). Through a sample-barcoded 5' primer and a J-beta primer mix, a second PCR was run for roughly 6 to 12 cycles. Each CDR3 protein gets one entry after TCRdb re-called the 5' RACE reads with MiXCR. The sample comprises more than 600,000 distinct CDR3 sequences, approximately 25% of which are singletons, and 8% to 10% rests with the top ten. These data come from a study of blood T cells in healthy people across ages. Study summary: Roughly one uniquely barcoded beta molecule per two T cells was captured. Study-wide results and limits: Naive and antigen-experienced cells were not separated, limiting conclusive comparison. Observed TCR beta diversity showed a strong correlation with the percentage of naive T cells as measured by flow cytometry.

The same data also contributed to another study, on T cells of mothers and their children. That source reports: cDNA was synthesized from all extracted RNA at about 1.5 ug per reaction.

The genes are TRBV3-1 and TRBJ2-7; no definite D call. The sample was blood. This receptor was obtained from a boy aged 5 to 17 in good health. CDR3 sequence reads: CASSQSPNHYEQYF. The CDR3 DNA reads TGTGCCAGCAGCCAATCACCAAACCACTACGAGCAGTACTTC.